This TCR beta chain was recovered during a study of PD-1 blockade in classical Hodgkin lymphoma. Generated by immunoSEQ multiplex PCR, the TCRdb table keeps only in-frame clones and is missing some. The table has 21,000 or so clones, 70% to 80% seen once. With no exception, relapse followed autologous stem cell transplantation in all patients, and brentuximab vedotin exposure varied. Progressive disease, partial response or complete response was each patient's best response. Study outcomes and limitations: TCR diversity in CD4+, not CD8+, cells rose significantly by C4D1.

Deletions cut 0 bases from V and 4 bases from J, with 9 bases between. From germline, CDR1 is MNHNS and CDR2 SASEGT. The length of the CDR3 is 14 residues. Remarks on this clone: Its target is not known.

This TCR was sampled from a human donor with classical Hodgkin lymphoma. The V gene is TRBV6-1, the J gene TRBJ1-2; possible D gene TRBD1, 5 bases. The sequencing used peripheral blood mononuclear cells (PBMCs), collected before the second cycle of nivolumab. In DNA, the CDR3 is TGTGCCAGCAGTGAAGCCTGGGGGTCCTATGGCTACACCTTC. This gives the protein CASSEAWGSYGYTF.